This entry lists 19 T cell receptor beta chains sequenced from one sample in a study of T cell changes during pregnancy in multiple sclerosis. Assay: immunoSEQ multiplex PCR; the TCRdb copy retains only in-frame clones and omits some. The sample consists of tens of thousands of clones, around 93% of them appearing once. The sample consisted of peripheral blood, taken in the first trimester of pregnancy. Source of these receptors: a female donor with multiple sclerosis, enrolled in a pregnancy study.

The count of this clone is one. The gene calls are TRBV25-1 and TRBJ2-3; TRBD1 agrees at 8 bases. The germline V gene has CDR1 MGHDK and CDR2 SYGVNS. The CDR3 spans 17 residues. The trim removed 1 base at V and 4 bases at J, leaving 10 bases unmatched. CDR3 sequence: CASSESQDRASSDTQYF. Here the CDR3 DNA reads TGTGCCAGCAGTGAATCCCAGGACAGGGCGAGCTCAGATACGCAGTATTTT.

The J gene is TRBJ1-2, the V gene TRBV6-5; D is perhaps TRBD1 (5 bases). From germline, CDR1 is MNHEY and CDR2 SVGAGI. Trimming removed 2 bases from V and 8 bases from J, with 21 bases in between. The CDR3 has 16 residues. This CDR3 reads CASSYASGYAVSGYTF. The CDR3 coding sequence is TGTGCCAGCAGTTACGCCTCAGGGTACGCGGTTTCGGGCTACACCTTC.

This clone was observed once. This chain links TRBV9 with TRBJ2-7, with D tentatively TRBD1 (6 bases). Germline assignment: CDR1 SGDLS and CDR2 YYNGEE. The V and J ends lost 0 bases and 2 bases respectively, with 12 bases between them. The CDR3 has 15 residues. The CDR3 loop reads CASSVGGQGPYEQYF. Here the CDR3 DNA reads TGTGCCAGCAGCGTAGGAGGTCAGGGGCCCTACGAGCAGTACTTC.

This chain connects TRBV20-1 to TRBJ2-7; no firm D call. Germline V lookup: CDR1 DFQATT, CDR2 SNEGSKA (reference sequence). The CDR3 has 11 amino acids. V was cut by 5 bases and J by 3 bases, with 8 bases left in between. The CDR3 DNA is TGCAGTGCTCTGACTGGCTACGAGCAGTACTTC. Encoded protein: CSALTGYEQYF.

CDR3 bases: TGTGCCAGCAGTCCGCTGACGGAGGAGACCCAGTACTTC. This encodes CASSPLTEETQYF. The gene calls are TRBV27 and TRBJ2-5; D is unclear. Between the trimmed V and J ends, which lost 5 bases and 5 bases, there was a span of 12 bases. Germline CDR1 and CDR2: MNHEY and SMNVEV (reference sequence). This CDR3 comprises 13 residues.

The rearrangement uses TRBV7-3 and TRBJ1-3; a weak D match, TRBD1 (6 bases). Germline-derived CDR1 and CDR2 are SGHTA and FQGTGA. This CDR3 has 18 residues. Between the trimmed V and J ends, which lost 0 bases and 0 bases, there was a span of 15 bases. The CDR3 DNA reads as TGTGCCAGCAGCTTAACGGGGGGGGCCCCAGGCTCTGGAAACACCATATATTTT. It translates to CASSLTGGAPGSGNTIYF.

This rearrangement joins TRBV11-2 to TRBJ1-2, with D uncertain. The V and J ends lost 7 bases and 8 bases respectively, with 20 bases between them. The CDR3 extends over 14 amino acids. From germline, CDR1 is SGHAT and CDR2 FQNNGV. This CDR3 reads CASNKVVPNEGYTF. The CDR3 bases are TGTGCCAGCAATAAAGTGGTCCCTAATGAAGGCTACACCTTC.

The V gene is TRBV2, the J gene TRBJ1-2; D unresolved. With 6 bases removed from V and 0 bases from J, the gap between germline ends came to 8 bases. Germline V gives CDR1 SNHLY, CDR2 FYNNEI. The CDR3 totals 13 residues. Here the CDR3 reads CASSVGPNYGYTF. The CDR3, as DNA: TGTGCCAGCAGCGTCGGTCCTAACTATGGCTACACCTTC.

The chain joins TRBV4-2 to TRBJ2-3, with 7 bases fitting TRBD2. This CDR3 contains 15 residues. After removal of 1 base from V and 5 bases from J, the junction contained 6 bases not matched to a gene. Germline V gene sequence: CDR1 LGHNA, CDR2 YNFKEQ. CDR3 bases: TGTGCCAGCAGCCAAGCCCTAGCGGAGGTAGATACGCAGTATTTT. As protein: CASSQALAEVDTQYF.

This clone has a single count. The V and J genes are TRBV5-5 and TRBJ2-7; 12 bases line up with TRBD2. V shed 4 bases and J 2 bases; nucleotides not matched to a gene: 7. Per germline, CDR1 SGHKS and CDR2 YYEKEE (reference sequence). There are 16 residues in the CDR3. The chain's CDR3 is CASSPAASGRAYEQYF. DNA for the CDR3: TGTGCCAGCAGCCCTGCGGCTAGCGGGAGGGCCTACGAGCAGTACTTC.

The rearrangement uses TRBV9 and TRBJ2-2; possible D gene TRBD1, 6 bases. There are 17 residues in the CDR3. The germline CDR1 and CDR2 sequences are SGDLS and YYNGEE. Between the trimmed V and J ends, which lost 4 bases and 0 bases, there was a span of 16 bases. The CDR3 nucleotides are TGTGCCAGCAGCCCAGGGCAGGGGCATCCGAACACCGGGGAGCTGTTTTTT. It specifies CASSPGQGHPNTGELFF. The full variable domain, rest sourced from reference TRBV9 and TRBJ2-2, is DSGVTQTPKHLITATGQRVTLRCSPRSGDLSVYWYQQSLDQGLQFLIQYYNGEERAKGNILERFSAQQFPDLHSELNLSSLELGDSALYFCASSPGQGHPNTGELFFGEGSRLTVL.

CDR3 residues: CASSPPGYTEAFF. Written as DNA, the CDR3 is TGTGCCAGCAGCCCCCCGGGATACACTGAAGCTTTCTTT. The chain joins TRBV7-6 to TRBJ1-1; D gene uncertain. This CDR3 spans 13 amino acids. V shed 5 bases and J shed 3 bases, with 10 bases lying between them. CDR1 is SGHVS and CDR2 is FNYEAQ in the germline V gene.

This CDR3 reads CASSFPSTDTQYF. The CDR3 DNA follows: TGTGCCAGCAGCTTCCCGAGCACAGATACGCAGTATTTT. The genes are TRBV5-4 and TRBJ2-3; D uncertain. The V gene's germline CDR1 is SGHNT and CDR2 YYREEE (reference sequence). Trimming left V 2 bases short and J 0 bases short, with 4 bases between. CDR3 length: 13 amino acids.

On this clone itself: One end of the junction does not line up with germline, which may come from a read error. This sequence joins TRBV7-2 and TRBJ2-2; D is possibly TRBD2 (5 bases). CDR1 is SGHTA and CDR2 is FQGNSA in the germline V gene. The CDR3 is 14 amino acids. CDR3 sequence reads: CASSIALNTGELFF. CDR3 nucleotides: TGTGCCAGCAGCATAGCGTTAAACACCGGGGAGCTGTTTTTT.

The rearrangement links TRBV10-2 to TRBJ2-1; TRBD1 matches 7 bases. The CDR3 loop spans 16 amino acids. Germline V gene data show CDR1 as WSHSY and CDR2 as SAAADI. The junction had 9 bases not matched to a gene; V was cut back by 7 bases and J by 0 bases. Written as DNA, the CDR3 is TGCGCCAGCAACGAAGACAGGGAAAGCTCCTACAATGAGCAGTTCTTC. Translation gives CASNEDRESSYNEQFF.

CDR3 loop: CASGRRASTDTQYF. In DNA form, the CDR3 reads TGTGCCAGCGGAAGGAGGGCTAGCACAGATACGCAGTATTTT. The gene calls are TRBV9 and TRBJ2-3, with a weak D call TRBD2 (6 bases). Deletions cut 7 bases from V and 0 bases from J, with 12 bases between. Germline assignment: CDR1 SGDLS and CDR2 YYNGEE. The CDR3 has 14 residues.

The rearrangement uses TRBV7-9 and TRBJ1-1; D remains ambiguous. CDR1 and CDR2 from the germline V gene are SEHNR and FQNEAQ (reference sequence). Trimming stripped 4 bases from V and 3 bases from J, with 12 bases between. The CDR3 has 14 amino acids. The DNA for the CDR3 is TGTGCCAGCAGCTCCGAGCCCAGGCACACTGAAGCTTTCTTT. Its protein is CASSSEPRHTEAFF.

This chain joins TRBV14 and TRBJ1-4, with D maybe TRBD1 (6 bases). This CDR3 spans 17 amino acids. Germline V lookup: CDR1 SGHDN, CDR2 FVKESK. The V end was cut by 0 bases, the J end by 8 bases, with 19 bases between. DNA of the CDR3: TGTGCCAGCAGCCAAGAGCCTGGGGGCGAGCTTTGGGAAAAACTGTTTTTT. Amino acid sequence: CASSQEPGGELWEKLFF.

The J gene is TRBJ1-3, the V gene TRBV7-3; D is ambiguous. The CDR3 has 14 residues. V lost 2 bases to trimming and J lost 4 bases, with 9 bases between them. Germline CDR1 and CDR2: SGHTA and FQGTGA. CDR3 sequence: CASSLGPLGNTIYF. The CDR3 DNA sequence: TGTGCCAGCAGCTTAGGTCCGCTAGGAAACACCATATATTTT.